These 16 T cell receptor beta chains originate from one sample sequenced in a study of T cell clones after liver transplantation. Using immunoSEQ multiplex PCR, the repertoire was profiled, and TCRdb retains in-frame clones only, with some absent. Here the sample spans fewer than 65,000 clones, 60% to 80% being singletons. The specimen comprised CD4+ T cells from blood, sampled at the 22-month timepoint. The receptors derive from a human patient who received a liver transplant. Some T cells may be the graft donor's.

The chain has TRBV7-9 and TRBJ1-1, with D unresolved. From germline, CDR1 is SEHNR and CDR2 FQNEAQ (reference sequence). With 2 bases removed from V and 1 base from J, the gap between germline ends came to 5 bases. CDR3 length equals 13 residues. CDR3 protein: CASSLYRNTEAFF. CDR3 nucleotide sequence: TGTGCCAGCAGCTTATATAGGAACACTGAAGCTTTCTTT.

This clone was found a few times. The V and J genes are TRBV4-2 and TRBJ2-7; 7 bases fit TRBD1. Germline CDR1 is LGHNA and CDR2 is YNFKEQ. V was clipped by 0 bases and J by 3 bases; unmatched bases: 5. This CDR3 comprises 15 residues. This CDR3 reads CASSQEVQGNYEQYF. In nucleotides, the CDR3 is TGTGCCAGCAGCCAAGAGGTACAGGGGAACTACGAGCAGTACTTC.

The table lists this clone with a few counts. The chain's CDR3 is CASSLGQGNTGELFF. The CDR3 DNA sequence: TGCGCCAGCAGCTTGGGACAGGGGAACACCGGGGAGCTGTTTTTT. The chain employs TRBV5-1 and TRBJ2-2; TRBD1 agrees at 7 bases. The V gene end was trimmed by 0 bases and the J gene end by 1 base; junction bases not matched to a gene: 0. The CDR3 is 15 residues long. The V gene's germline CDR1 is SGHRS and CDR2 YFSETQ.

V and J are TRBV28 and TRBJ1-1, with TRBD1 matching over 8 bases. The CDR3 spans 14 residues. Germline assignment: CDR1 MDHEN and CDR2 SYDVKM. V shed 6 bases, J shed 2 bases, and the junction held 5 bases outside the gene matches. CDR3 loop: CASSLGQGNTEAFF. Here the CDR3 DNA reads TGTGCCAGCAGCCTAGGACAGGGAAACACTGAAGCTTTCTTT. Full variable domain (missing parts from reference TRBV28 and TRBJ1-1): DVKVTQSSRYLVKRTGEKVFLECVQDMDHENMFWYRQDPGLGLRLIYFSYDVKMKEKGDIPEGYSVSREKKERFSLILESASTNQTSMYLCASSLGQGNTEAFFGQGTRLTVV.

Within the sample, this clone is medium-sized. The chain uses TRBV5-1 and TRBJ1-6, with D maybe TRBD1 (5 bases). The germline CDR1 and CDR2 sequences are SGHRS and YFSETQ. With 4 bases removed from V and 7 bases from J, the gap between germline ends came to 12 bases. The CDR3 is made up of 14 amino acids. The CDR3 reads CASSPSRGNSPLHF. The DNA of the CDR3 is TGCGCCAGCAGCCCCTCCCGGGGGAATTCACCCCTCCACTTT.

This clone has more than one count but fewer than ten. V is TRBV7-9 and J is TRBJ1-5; 7 bases map to TRBD1. The CDR3 spans 13 residues. Germline V gives CDR1 SEHNR, CDR2 FQNEAQ (reference sequence). Trimming at V came to 5 bases and at J to 7 bases, leaving 5 bases not matched to a gene. CDR3 protein: CASSGQVGQPQHF. The CDR3 nucleotides read TGTGCCAGCAGCGGACAGGTGGGGCAGCCCCAGCATTTT.

This clone turned up a few times. The chain employs TRBV27 and TRBJ1-2, with D tentatively TRBD1 (5 bases). V was clipped by 3 bases and J by 7 bases, with 18 bases between them. The CDR3 loop spans 15 amino acids. Germline loops: CDR1 MNHEY, CDR2 SMNVEV (reference sequence). CDR3 nucleotide sequence: TGTGCCAGCAGTTTTATCTCCAGGGCGGGCACTGGCTACACCTTC. Translated, it gives CASSFISRAGTGYTF.

V usage is TRBV5-6 and J usage is TRBJ2-3, with D tentatively TRBD1 or TRBD2 (5 bases each). The CDR3 runs to 17 residues. Germline-derived CDR1 and CDR2 are SGHDT and YYEEEE. Trimming took 3 bases from V and 2 from J, leaving 19 bases between them. The CDR3, as DNA: TGTGCCAGCAGCTGGGGCCGAGGGGCCCTGAACACAGATACGCAGTATTTT. Encoded protein: CASSWGRGALNTDTQYF.

The chain links TRBV5-6 to TRBJ2-3, with D possibly matching TRBD2 (6 bases). This CDR3 has 17 residues. V was pared by 1 base and J by 1 base, with 16 bases between. Germline V CDR1 and CDR2: SGHDT, YYEEEE. The CDR3 coding sequence is TGTGCCAGCAGCTTGACCATCGGGGGTCGTGGCACAGATACGCAGTATTTT. Its translation is CASSLTIGGRGTDTQYF.

J is TRBJ1-4 and V is TRBV7-8; D might be TRBD1 (5 bases). CDR1 SGHVS and CDR2 FQNEAQ come from the germline V gene. Trimming cost V 5 bases and J 7 bases, with 17 bases left between them. CDR3 size: 15 residues. The DNA of the CDR3 is TGTGCCAGCAGCCGCACCCGGCAGGGAATTGAAAAACTGTTTTTT. Residues: CASSRTRQGIEKLFF.

The chain is built from TRBV5-5 and TRBJ1-1, with D possibly TRBD1 on 6 matching bases. V was shortened by 5 bases and J by 6 bases, with 14 bases between the two germline ends. The CDR3 has 13 amino acids. The germline gives CDR1 SGHKS, CDR2 YYEKEE (reference sequence). The CDR3, as DNA: TGTGCCAGCAGACCCGTGGCAGGGGCTGAAGCTTTCTTT. Protein product: CASRPVAGAEAFF.

The rearrangement uses TRBV7-8 and TRBJ1-3; D is possibly TRBD1 (5 bases). V was cut by 6 bases and J by 8 bases, with 17 bases left in between. CDR3 length: 14 amino acids. Germline values: CDR1 SGHVS, CDR2 FQNEAQ. The CDR3 is CASRTTRGADTIYF. In nucleotides, the CDR3 is TGTGCCAGCAGAACTACGAGGGGAGCGGACACCATATATTTT.

This chain links TRBV6-5 with TRBJ2-1; 11 bases agree with TRBD2. The V and J ends lost 2 bases and 9 bases, in that order; junction bases with no gene match: 9. Germline V gives CDR1 MNHEY, CDR2 SVGAGI. The CDR3 is made up of 16 amino acids. CDR3 in amino acids: CASSYITSGGLGEQFF. CDR3 sequence (DNA): TGTGCCAGCAGTTACATAACTAGCGGGGGTCTGGGTGAGCAGTTCTTC.

This clone was counted a few times. The chain carries TRBV2 and TRBJ1-2, with 9 bases aligning to TRBD1. The ends lost 4 bases at V and 2 bases at J; junction bases unmatched: 8. This CDR3 region has 16 residues. The germline gives CDR1 SNHLY, CDR2 FYNNEI. The CDR3 protein is CASSVGTGRENYGYTF. The DNA of the CDR3 is TGTGCCAGCAGTGTAGGGACAGGGCGAGAGAACTATGGCTACACCTTC.

The chain is built from TRBV25-1 and TRBJ2-1; D not resolved. The CDR3 runs 16 residues. Germline CDR1 MGHDK, CDR2 SYGVNS. V lost 4 bases and J 2 bases, leaving 15 bases between the germline ends. The CDR3 DNA reads TGTGCCAGCAGTGCTCGTCATGGTTTCCCCTACAATGAGCAGTTCTTC. Its translation: CASSARHGFPYNEQFF. The variable domain in full, completed from reference TRBV25-1 and TRBJ2-1, reads EADIYQTPRYLVIGTGKKITLECSQTMGHDKMYWYQQDPGMELHLIHYSYGVNSTEKGDLSSESTVSRIRTEHFPLTLESARPSHTSQYLCASSARHGFPYNEQFFGPGTRLTVL.

V and J are TRBV7-6 and TRBJ1-5; D remains ambiguous. The CDR3 length is 14 residues. The germline CDR1 and CDR2 sequences are SGHVS and FNYEAQ. The V end lost 5 bases, the J end lost 3 bases, and 11 bases lay between the germline ends. DNA of the CDR3: TGTGCCAGCAGCCGTGGACCGACCAATCAGCCCCAGCATTTT. Encoded protein: CASSRGPTNQPQHF.